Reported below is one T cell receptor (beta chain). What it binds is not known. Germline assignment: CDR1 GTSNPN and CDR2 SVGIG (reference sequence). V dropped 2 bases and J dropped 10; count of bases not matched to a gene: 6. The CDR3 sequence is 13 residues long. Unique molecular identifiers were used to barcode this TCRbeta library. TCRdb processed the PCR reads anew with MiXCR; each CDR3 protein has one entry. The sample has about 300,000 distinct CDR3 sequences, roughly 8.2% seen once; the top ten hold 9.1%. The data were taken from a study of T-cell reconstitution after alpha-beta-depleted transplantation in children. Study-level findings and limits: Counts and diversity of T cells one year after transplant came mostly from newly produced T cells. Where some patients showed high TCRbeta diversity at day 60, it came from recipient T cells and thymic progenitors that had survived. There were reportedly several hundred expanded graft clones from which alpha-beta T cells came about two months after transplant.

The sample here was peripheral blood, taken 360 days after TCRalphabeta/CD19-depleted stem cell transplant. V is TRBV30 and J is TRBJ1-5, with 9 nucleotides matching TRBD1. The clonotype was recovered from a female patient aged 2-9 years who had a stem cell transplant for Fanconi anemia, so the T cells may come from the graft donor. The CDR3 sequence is CAWSTDRGTPQHF. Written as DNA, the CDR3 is TGTGCCTGGAGTACGGACAGGGGAACTCCCCAGCATTTT.